These 10 T cell receptor beta chains came from one sample sequenced in a study of blood T cells in healthy people across ages. A second PCR of roughly 7 to 11 cycles used a sample-barcoded 5' primer and a J-beta primer mix. TCRdb called the 5' RACE reads again in MiXCR, with one record for every CDR3 protein. The repertoire holds fewer than 2 million distinct CDR3 sequences, with around 40% as singletons. Sequencing was performed on blood. These TCRs come from a human donor in good health.

This clonotype was seen a few times. At one end, the junction sequence differs from germline, possibly due to a read error. The DNA of the CDR3 is TGTACCAGCAGCGGACCAGGAACTTTCTCTGGGGCCAACGTCCTGACTTTC. It encodes CTSSGPGTFSGANVLTF. V gene TRBV9 combines with J gene TRBJ2-6, with a tentative D call TRBD2 (5 bases). The CDR3 is made up of 17 amino acids. Per the germline V gene, CDR1 is SGDLS and CDR2 is YYNGEE.

The V gene is TRBV5-1, the J gene TRBJ2-1; a weak D match, TRBD2 (5 bases). V lost 0 bases, J lost 2 bases, and 15 bases lay in between. The CDR3 runs 17 residues. Germline V gene lookup returns CDR1 SGHRS and CDR2 YFSETQ. In DNA, the CDR3 is TGCGCCAGCAGCTTGGCCAAGCGGAATGTGCCCTACAATGAGCAGTTCTTC. It specifies CASSLAKRNVPYNEQFF.

This clonotype has ten or more counts. The chain links TRBV7-2 to TRBJ1-1, with D possibly being TRBD1 (6 bases). V was clipped by 8 bases and J by 5 bases, with 18 bases between them. The length of the CDR3 is 14 residues. Germline CDR1 and CDR2: SGHTA and FQGNSA. The chain's CDR3 is CASSPLTGNTEAFF. CDR3 in DNA: TGTGCCAGCTCACCACTTACAGGGAATACTGAAGCTTTCTTT.

The chain carries TRBV5-1 and TRBJ1-6; TRBD1 agrees at 10 bases. Germline V CDR1 and CDR2: SGHRS, YFSETQ. Losses at the gene ends were 0 bases for V and 6 bases for J; bases not matched to a gene: 6. The CDR3 runs 17 residues. Here the CDR3 DNA reads TGCGCCAGCAGCTTGGTTACGGGACAGGGGCTTAATTCACCCCTCCACTTT. Translating gives CASSLVTGQGLNSPLHF.

This chain joins TRBV12-3 or TRBV12-4 and TRBJ1-1; tentatively, D is TRBD1 (6 bases). The CDR3 spans 14 residues. V shed 3 bases and J shed 5 bases, with 13 bases lying between them. The CDR3 coding sequence is TGTGCCAGCAGTTTTTGGGGGCTGGGTACTGAAGCTTTCTTT. It translates to CASSFWGLGTEAFF.

The genes are TRBV7-6 and TRBJ2-7; TRBD2 agrees at 7 bases. The length of the CDR3 is 16 residues. The J segment lost 4 bases and the V segment lost 5 bases, leaving 14 bases of the junction unmatched. CDR1 is SGHVS, CDR2 FNYEAQ, per germline. The CDR3 DNA reads as TGTGCCAGCAGCCCCACCGGTAGACGGGGGGAGTACGAGCAGTACTTC. Amino acids: CASSPTGRRGEYEQYF.

This rearrangement joins TRBV6-6 to TRBJ2-1; D gene uncertain. The V and J ends lost 7 bases and 5 bases respectively, with 9 bases between them. The CDR3 is 12 residues long. The germline gives CDR1 MNHNY, CDR2 SVGAGI (reference sequence). CDR3 sequence: CASNHWDNEQFF. CDR3 nucleotides: TGTGCCAGCAACCATTGGGACAATGAGCAGTTCTTC.

The chain uses TRBV20-1 and TRBJ2-1, with TRBD2 matching 7 bases. The ends lost 4 bases at V and 4 bases at J; junction bases unmatched: 16. CDR1 is DFQATT and CDR2 is SNEGSKA in the germline V gene (reference sequence). The CDR3 contains 17 residues. CDR3 DNA sequence: TGCAGTGCTAACGGACCATCCGGGACTACCATGTACAATGAGCAGTTCTTC. The encoded protein is CSANGPSGTTMYNEQFF.

This chain links TRBV4-3 with TRBJ1-4; D is undetermined. Germline values: CDR1 LGHNA, CDR2 YSLEER. The length of the CDR3 is 15 residues. V was clipped by 1 base and J by 7 bases, with 13 bases between them. The CDR3 DNA sequence: TGCGCCAGCAGCCAAGGCCCAGTCTCGACTGAAAAACTGTTTTTT. It codes for CASSQGPVSTEKLFF.

The gene calls are TRBV7-9 and TRBJ2-5, with TRBD1 matching over 12 bases. Judging by the DNA end, TRBJ2-7 fits better; the J call may be wrong. The CDR3 contains 16 residues. Germline values: CDR1 SEHNR, CDR2 FQNEAQ (reference sequence). CDR3 amino acids: CASNLGQGASRYEQYF. The CDR3 coding sequence is TGTGCCAGCAACCTGGGACAGGGGGCATCTAGGTACGAGCAGTACTTC.